The 16 T cell receptor beta chains in this list originate from one sample, sequenced in a study of kidney transplant recipient with SARS-CoV-2 infection. TCRdb called the reads again in MiXCR, with one record for every CDR3 protein. In the table there are 200,000 to 250,000 distinct CDR3 sequences, less than 35% of which are singletons. The material was a blood sample, obtained at baseline and on day 111 from a kidney transplant recipient. These receptors originate from a male patient between 25 and 39 years old who had COVID-19 and was a kidney transplant recipient. Some T cells may originate from the graft donor.

This clonotype was detected ten times or more. This chain uses TRBV6-6 with TRBJ1-5; D perhaps matches TRBD1 (6 bases). Trimming took off 6 bases at V and 2 bases at J, with 17 bases between the two ends. Looked up from germline, CDR1 is MNHNY and CDR2 is SVGAGI (reference sequence). This CDR3 spans 16 amino acids. CDR3 DNA sequence: TGTGCCAGCAGCCCAGGGTTAGGGGGTGGCAATCAGCCCCAGCATTTT. Amino acids: CASSPGLGGGNQPQHF.

This clonotype has at least ten counts. CDR3 sequence (DNA): TGTGCCATCAGCTCCGGGGCTCCGCGGGATGAAAAACTGTTTTTT. It is translated as CAISSGAPRDEKLFF. This sequence joins TRBV10-3 and TRBJ1-4, with D maybe TRBD1 (5 bases). Trimming cost V 6 bases and J 6 bases, with 17 bases left between them. This CDR3 has 15 amino acids. Germline V gene sequence: CDR1 ENHRY, CDR2 SYGVKD.

This clonotype was recorded at least ten times. The gene calls are TRBV5-6 and TRBJ2-2, with a possible D match to TRBD1 (5 bases). V lost 3 bases, J lost 5 bases, and 20 bases lay in between. The CDR3 spans 17 residues. Germline loops: CDR1 SGHDT, CDR2 YYEEEE. The chain's CDR3 is CASSSTSRQRLTGELFF. CDR3 nucleotide sequence: TGTGCCAGCAGCTCGACCTCTCGACAGAGACTGACCGGGGAGCTGTTTTTT.

As for this clonotype: An end of the junction does not agree with germline; a read error may underlie this. The chain has TRBV3-1 and TRBJ2-2; D remains unclear. The CDR3 loop spans 18 amino acids. CDR1 and CDR2 from the germline V gene are LGHDT and YNNKEL (reference sequence). The CDR3 DNA reads TGTGTCAGCAGCAGCGCGTGTCCCATTTCAGGCTTGACCGGGGAGCTGTTTTTT. It codes for CVSSSACPISGLTGELFF.

This clonotype was detected ten times or more. The V and J genes are TRBV6-5 and TRBJ2-1; perhaps TRBD2 as D (5 bases). This CDR3 region has 16 residues. Between the trimmed V and J ends, which lost 4 bases and 2 bases, there was a span of 15 bases. CDR1 and CDR2 (germline): MNHEY, SVGAGI. The CDR3 coding sequence is TGTGCCAGCAGTTTAGGGAGCGACTCCGCCTACAATGAGCAGTTCTTC. Amino acids: CASSLGSDSAYNEQFF.

In this sample, this clonotype turned up many times. V and J are TRBV15 and TRBJ1-2; D call uncertain. The CDR3 extends over 17 amino acids. The germline V gene has CDR1 LNHNV and CDR2 YYDKDF (reference sequence). Deletions cut 5 bases from V and 4 bases from J, with 23 bases between. The CDR3 DNA is TGTGCCACCAGCGAGGACGCAAGGTGTGGAAAGACCTATGGCTACACCTTC. Protein sequence: CATSEDARCGKTYGYTF.

This clonotype was picked up a small number of times. The V gene is TRBV5-5, the J gene TRBJ2-1, with TRBD2 identical over 7 bases. V gave up 1 base and J gave up 0 bases; unmatched junction bases: 10. The CDR3 totals 18 residues. The germline V gene encodes CDR1 SGHKS and CDR2 YYEKEE (reference sequence). The CDR3 nucleotides read TGTGCCAGCAGCTTGTGGTTTTCCCGGACTAGCTCCTACAATGAGCAGTTCTTC. This encodes CASSLWFSRTSSYNEQFF.

This clonotype was found a few times. The chain combines TRBV16 with TRBJ1-2; D uncertain. With 3 bases removed from V and 4 bases from J, the gap between germline ends came to 21 bases. CDR3 size: 17 residues. The germline gives CDR1 KGHSY, CDR2 FQNENV. The CDR3 DNA reads TGTGCCAGCAGCCATTATGCGGTCGTTAGAAAGACCTATGGCTACACCTTC. Translating gives CASSHYAVVRKTYGYTF.

This clonotype was seen ten or more times. V usage is TRBV20-1 and J usage is TRBJ1-2, with TRBD1 matching over 10 bases. Germline CDR1 reads DFQATT; CDR2 reads SNEGSKA (reference sequence). The junction had 2 bases not matched to a gene; V was cut back by 3 bases and J by 1 base. CDR3 length: 14 amino acids. CDR3 DNA sequence: TGCAGTGCTAGGGGACAGGGGATTAACTATGGCTACACCTTC. It translates to CSARGQGINYGYTF.

This clonotype was recorded at least ten times. The chain carries TRBV15 and TRBJ2-2, with 9 bases lining up with TRBD2. The V gene end was trimmed by 6 bases and the J gene end by 1 base; junction bases not matched to a gene: 3. Germline V gene sequence: CDR1 LNHNV, CDR2 YYDKDF (reference sequence). The length of the CDR3 is 15 residues. The CDR3 loop reads CATSPLAGNTGELFF. In DNA, the CDR3 is TGTGCCACCAGTCCACTAGCGGGGAACACCGGGGAGCTGTTTTTT. The full variable domain, rest sourced from reference TRBV15 and TRBJ2-2, is DAMVIQNPRYQVTQFGKPVTLSCSQTLNHNVMYWYQQKSSQAPKLLFHYYDKDFNNEADTPDNFQSRRPNTSFCFLDIRSPGLGDTAMYLCATSPLAGNTGELFFGEGSRLTVL.

Of note for this clonotype: A much larger clone is a single base away; this may be a read error. This rearrangement joins TRBV7-9 to TRBJ1-4; D unresolved. The CDR3 sequence is 14 residues long. Germline lookup yields CDR1 SEHNR and CDR2 FQNEAQ (reference sequence). The chain's CDR3 is CASSLSDVSEKLLF. CDR3 sequence (DNA): TGTGCCAGCAGCTTAAGTGACGTTTCTGAAAAACTGCTTTTT.

This clonotype was seen a few times. The chain has TRBV4-2 and TRBJ2-1; 9 bases match TRBD2. The trim removed 1 base at V and 4 bases at J, leaving 14 bases unmatched. Germline V gene lookup returns CDR1 LGHNA and CDR2 YNFKEQ. This CDR3 region has 19 residues. This chain's CDR3 is CASSQGGVAGVSMYNEQFF. The CDR3 DNA sequence: TGTGCCAGCAGCCAAGGAGGCGTAGCGGGAGTATCAATGTACAATGAGCAGTTCTTC.

As concerns this clonotype: It may be a read error: a sequence one base away is much more abundant. J is TRBJ2-5 and V is TRBV6-2 or TRBV6-3; the D gene is possibly TRBD2 (6 bases). Near its end, the DNA agrees better with TRBJ2-7, so the J call may be wrong. In germline, CDR1 is MNHEY, CDR2 SVGEGT. The CDR3 spans 13 residues. In nucleotides, the CDR3 is TGTGCCAGCAGTTTTGGCGGGGACCACGAGCAGTACTTC. This gives the protein CASSFGGDHEQYF.

As regards this clonotype: A single base separates this from a much larger clone, so it may be a read error. This CDR3 reads CASSMDGRDGKTYGYTF. CDR3 DNA sequence: TGTGCCAGCAGCATGGACGGCAGAGACGGAAAGACCTATGGCTACACCTTC. The gene calls are TRBV7-2 and TRBJ1-2; D gene unclear. Germline-derived CDR1 and CDR2 are SGHTA and FQGNSA. The CDR3 loop spans 17 amino acids. Deletions cut 5 bases from V and 4 bases from J, with 23 bases between.

The table lists this clonotype with many counts. CDR3 sequence: CASSRRLMQSDEQYF. As DNA, the CDR3 is TGTGCCAGTAGTAGGAGACTGATGCAATCCGACGAGCAGTACTTC. The chain joins TRBV19 to TRBJ2-7, with D hard to call. CDR1 and CDR2 from the germline V gene are LNHDA and SQIVND (reference sequence). The CDR3 sequence is 15 residues long. The V gene lost 4 bases and the J gene lost 5 bases, with 18 bases spanning the gap.

The chain carries TRBV11-2 and TRBJ2-3; D gene unclear. Gene TRBJ1-5 matches the end of the DNA better, so the J call may be wrong. The CDR3 runs to 12 residues. Germline loops: CDR1 SGHAT, CDR2 FQNNGV. The CDR3 DNA is TGTGCCAGCAGCTTAGTCGGAGATACGCAGCATTTT. Translating it yields CASSLVGDTQHF.